The source of this TCR beta chain is a study of breast tumors, draining lymph nodes, adjacent tissues. The length of the CDR3 is 15 residues. V gave up 3 bases and J gave up 5 bases, with 17 bases separating them. This clonotype was detected ten times or more. Its antigen remains unidentified. This sequence may be a read error, since a much larger clone differs from it by one base. Axillary draining lymph nodes of breast cancer patients supplied the node samples. One entry per CDR3 protein, called by TCRdb with MiXCR from the multiplex PCR reads. Counted here are roughly 110,000 distinct CDR3 sequences, less than 40% occurring once; the ten biggest clones make up 5.5% to 6%. Study-wide results and caveats: Most tumor T cells seemingly derive from lymph node, then expand in tumor. Tumor and nontumor repertoires were significantly more similar in luminal-like than in basal-like breast cancer. Tumor TCR diversity was below lymph nodes but above nontumor tissue. That most tumor T cells come from lymph nodes remained unproven.

The sequence was collected from a female donor with breast cancer. Some clones in this sample may be carry-over from other donors' samples. Input material: axillary lymph node tissue. The J gene is TRBJ2-7, the V gene TRBV12-3 or TRBV12-4, with D maybe TRBD1 (7 bases). The CDR3 sequence: CASSFGGQTAHEQYF. Written as DNA, the CDR3 is TGTGCCAGCAGTTTCGGGGGACAGACGGCCCACGAGCAGTACTTC.